This T cell receptor (beta chain) was retrieved from a study of human T cells and chemical hapten exposure. Study details: In the approximately 23-week study, patients were dosed weekly with diphenylcyclopropenone on the scalp throughout.

As for time point: patch test 3, about 24 weeks after DPC sensitization. Treatment reported: therapeutic diphenylcyclopropenone sensitization with weekly scalp DPC. Total RNA was isolated from whole blood that had not been fractionated. General study results and limits: Alopecia was present in the donors, so their immune response may differ from healthy people's.

TCRdb independently ran MiXCR on the RACE reads; one entry per CDR3 protein. The table lists some 89,000 distinct CDR3 sequences, 25% to 30% of them singletons, with 10% in the top ten. The CDR3 sequence is 16 residues long. With 3 bases removed from V and 0 bases from J, the gap between germline ends came to 15 bases. Per germline, CDR1 MNHNS and CDR2 SASEGT. This clonotype was seen a handful of times. Its antigen is still unknown. This sequence was found in a man aged 35 to 55 with alopecia areata. Some clones in this sample may be carry-over from other donors' samples. The chain combines TRBV6-1 with TRBJ2-7; D is perhaps TRBD2 (6 bases). The sample here was whole blood, taken in connection with sensitization to the hapten diphenylcyclopropenone (DPC). The CDR3, as DNA: TGTGCCAGCAGTGACCCCCACGGGGGAAGCTCCTACGAGCAGTACTTC. Amino acid sequence: CASSDPHGGSSYEQYF.